The T cell receptor beta chain under discussion was sequenced for a study of shared clonotypes between healthy human individuals. Study-level points and caveats: Lower generation probabilities were found for non-shared clonotypes than for those shared by all four donors.

Data came from immunoSEQ multiplex PCR; TCRdb stores just in-frame clones and leaves some out. The sample has around 550,000 clones, 90% to 97% seen once. In regard to this clone: The target antigen is unknown.

Looked up from germline, CDR1 is MDHEN and CDR2 is SYDVKM. This CDR3 is built from 18 residues. V lost 6 bases, J lost 3 bases, and 17 bases stayed unmatched. Sequenced material: naive CD4+ T cells sorted from blood. Subset given: CD45RA+ positively selected. The gene calls are TRBV28 and TRBJ2-5, with 9 bases aligning to TRBD2. The sequence came from a woman in her twenties or thirties in good health. CDR3 nucleotide sequence: TGTGCCAGCAGCCAACTTATAGCGGGAGTGTTTCGGGAAGAGACCCAGTACTTC. It translates to CASSQLIAGVFREETQYF.